This T cell receptor (beta chain) came from a study of T cell repertoires in cytomegalovirus infection. At the level of the study: Indications of both CMV infection and matching HLA type were provided by public TCR beta signatures.

TCRdb called the reads again in MiXCR, with one record for every CDR3 protein. The table includes about 150,000 distinct CDR3 sequences, more than 25% detected once. This clonotype was counted between two and nine times. Its antigen is unknown. This TCR was sampled from a human donor in good health (CMV status not recorded). Some clones in this sample may be carry-over from other donors' samples. The sequences come from CD8+ T cells from cultured PBMCs, collected from culture after CMV antigen stimulation.

CDR3 coding DNA: TGTGCCATCAGTGACTCGGAGGGTTACACAGATACGCAGTATTTT. Protein: CAISDSEGYTDTQYF. The chain combines TRBV10-3 with TRBJ2-3; a weak D match, TRBD2 (6 bases). Trimming left V 3 bases short and J 2 bases short, with 12 bases between. Germline-derived CDR1 and CDR2 are ENHRY and SYGVKD. The CDR3 sequence is 15 residues long.